A selection of T cell receptor beta chains follows, all from one sample in a study of blood T cell repertoires in COVID-19. Measured with immunoSEQ multiplex PCR; TCRdb has only the in-frame clones, and not every one. The sample records approximately 490,000 clones, roughly nine tenths being singletons. The sequenced material came from PBMCs or T cells enriched from blood (not recorded which). These receptors were taken from a woman aged 55-69 years who had recovered from COVID-19. Both conserved end residues are trimmed from each CDR3. The order of the fields is V gene, J gene, CDR3 protein.

>TRBV12-3/TRBV12-4|TRBJ1-6
ASSSQKSPLH
>TRBV2|TRBJ1-5
ASRAGTGGWQPQH
>TRBV4-1|TRBJ1-4
ASSQDKGALNEKLF
>TRBV10-3|TRBJ2-1
AISETSGPYNEQF
>TRBV4-1|TRBJ2-2
ASSQSMRSGELF
>TRBV11-3|TRBJ2-7
ASSPRQTIIYEQY
>TRBV5-4|TRBJ1-4
ASSSYRGPNEKLF
>TRBV12-5|TRBJ1-5
ASGSAMTGGWGNQPQH
>TRBV10-1|TRBJ2-3
ASNSGGRDTQY
>TRBV12-5|TRBJ1-4
ASGLGGGDRDELF
>TRBV11-2|TRBJ1-3
ASSKLTGGSGNTIY
>TRBV30|TRBJ2-2
AWSRDRPLNGGELF
>TRBV5-1|TRBJ2-2
ASGTVPNTGELF
>TRBV6-2/TRBV6-3|TRBJ1-5
ASSWVSGYNQPQH
>TRBV11-2|TRBJ2-3
ASSLGGGAGDTQY
>TRBV25-1|TRBJ1-1
ASSDPGQANTEAF
>TRBV6-1|TRBJ1-5
ASSEPGQLSRNQPQH
>TRBV3-1/TRBV3-2|TRBJ2-2
ASSHTGVSTGELF
>TRBV2|TRBJ1-3
ASSAGGGLAGNTIY
>TRBV4-1|TRBJ1-2
ASSLGSDEVYGYT
>TRBV18|TRBJ1-1
ASSPRDRLNTEAF
>TRBV5-1|TRBJ1-3
ASSPTGGGAGNTIY
>TRBV29-1|TRBJ2-3
SAGTSLADTQY
>TRBV6-5|TRBJ1-1
ASSLTGFGTEAF
>TRBV3-1/TRBV3-2|TRBJ1-2
ASRLLSGLNSPNYGYT
>TRBV18|TRBJ2-1
ASSRSRSGGWSYNEQF
>TRBV10-3|TRBJ1-1
AIGTTGRNTEAF
>TRBV15|TRBJ1-1
ATSRARGNTEAF
>TRBV10-3|TRBJ1-5
AIGGAGQNQPQH
>TRBV6-6|TRBJ1-5
ASRTGGDQPQH
>TRBV5-4|TRBJ1-1
ASSLGWGDTEAF
>TRBV5-1|TRBJ1-2
ASSSRTGDYGYT